This section outlines one T cell receptor beta chain sequence together with its context. This entry is derived from a study of shared clonotypes between healthy human individuals. Authors' processing steps: For the immunoSEQ data, sequences were junction-only without quality scores, so filtering differed. Sequenced by immunoSEQ multiplex PCR; TCRdb stores in-frame clones only, minus some. The D gene and trimming were derived from the DNA, and the V and J assignments and clone size from that table. The table includes about 600,000 clones, less than 98% detected once. The CDR3 totals 15 residues. The V end was cut by 7 bases, the J end by 0 bases, with 13 bases between. Germline V gene lookup returns CDR1 SNHLY and CDR2 FYNNEI. CD4+ cell separation produced CD45RA+ naive and CD45RA-negative memory subsets.

The sequence was collected from a young woman in good health. This sequence joins TRBV2 and TRBJ1-5; D unclear. The sequenced sample consisted of naive CD4+ T cells sorted from blood. The subset here: CD45RA+ positively selected. This CDR3 reads CASKLSRNSNQPQHF. In nucleotides, the CDR3 is TGTGCCAGCAAGTTGTCCAGAAATAGCAATCAGCCCCAGCATTTT.